The 21 T cell receptor beta chains below were found in one sample sequenced in a study of identical twins. From the 5' RACE reads, TCRdb called clonotypes with MiXCR, one entry per CDR3 protein. Here the sample spans 400,000 to 550,000 distinct CDR3 sequences, around 15% being singletons. The data were also submitted as part of a second study, on yellow fever vaccine responses in identical twins.

Sequencing was performed on CD4+ T cells sorted from blood. The receptors originated from a young woman in good health.

A single count supports this clonotype. This rearrangement joins TRBV15 to TRBJ2-5; maybe TRBD1 (6 bases). The length of the CDR3 is 17 residues. Germline V gene sequence: CDR1 LNHNV, CDR2 YYDKDF (reference sequence). The V end was cut by 0 bases, the J end by 1 base, with 15 bases between. The CDR3 is CATSRDLRTAAQETQYF. The CDR3 region has the DNA TGTGCCACCAGCAGAGATCTCAGGACAGCAGCCCAAGAGACCCAGTACTTC.

This clonotype was detected only a few times. V and J are TRBV5-1 and TRBJ2-7; 13 nucleotides align to TRBD2. The CDR3 is 15 amino acids. Germline V gene lookup returns CDR1 SGHRS and CDR2 YFSETQ. V lost 2 bases and J lost 4; bases outside the gene matches: 3. The CDR3 loop is CASSLKLAGGYEQYF. Written as DNA, the CDR3 is TGCGCCAGCAGCTTAAAACTAGCGGGAGGGTACGAGCAGTACTTC.

V and J are TRBV11-2 and TRBJ2-1; 9 bases are a match to TRBD1. V lost 1 base, J lost 6 bases, and 13 bases stayed unmatched. Germline assignment: CDR1 SGHAT and CDR2 FQNNGV. CDR3 length: 18 amino acids. CDR3 loop: CASSLVGQGRLVSNEQFF. CDR3 nucleotides: TGTGCCAGCAGCTTAGTAGGACAGGGGCGGCTAGTATCCAATGAGCAGTTCTTC.

This chain uses TRBV5-1 with TRBJ2-7; D may be TRBD2 (5 bases). Germline V CDR1 and CDR2: SGHRS, YFSETQ. V lost 1 base and J 3 bases, leaving 8 bases between the germline ends. This CDR3 spans 13 amino acids. The CDR3 DNA reads TGCGCCAGCAGCTTGTCCCGGGACTACGAGCAGTACTTC. Amino acids: CASSLSRDYEQYF.

This clonotype showed up just a few times. The chain employs TRBV15 and TRBJ2-1, with 9 bases that match TRBD1. The CDR3 is 19 amino acids. Germline trimming cut 1 base from V and 2 bases from J; bases unmatched to any gene: 12. The germline V gene has CDR1 LNHNV and CDR2 YYDKDF (reference sequence). CDR3 region: CATSRVGNGTGWAYNEQFF. CDR3 nucleotides: TGTGCCACCAGCAGAGTAGGAAACGGGACAGGGTGGGCCTACAATGAGCAGTTCTTC.

This clonotype was seen a handful of times. The chain joins TRBV5-6 to TRBJ2-7, with a weak D call TRBD1 (5 bases). Germline CDR1 reads SGHDT; CDR2 reads YYEEEE. Trimming left V 4 bases short and J 5 bases short, with 19 bases between. The CDR3 sequence is 15 residues long. The CDR3 DNA is TGTGCCAGCAGCCGTGTATCAGGGAAAATAGACGAGCAGTACTTC. It codes for CASSRVSGKIDEQYF.

The chain uses TRBV28 and TRBJ2-7; no clear D gene. The germline V gene encodes CDR1 MDHEN and CDR2 SYDVKM. The CDR3 sequence is 12 residues long. V lost 6 bases and J lost 7, with 13 bases in between. CDR3 in amino acids: CASRPAMREQYF. CDR3 nucleotide sequence: TGTGCCAGCAGGCCCGCTATGCGAGAGCAGTACTTC.

The chain recombines TRBV7-2 with TRBJ1-4, with a tentative D call TRBD1 (5 bases). Germline V gene lookup returns CDR1 SGHTA and CDR2 FQGNSA. Trimming stripped 1 base from V and 6 bases from J, with 9 bases between. The CDR3 spans 14 residues. CDR3 sequence: CASSLVSRDEKLFF. The CDR3 DNA reads as TGTGCCAGCAGCTTAGTGAGCAGGGATGAAAAACTGTTTTTT.

The sample holds a few counts of this clonotype. This CDR3 is CASQRGVQETQYF. The CDR3 bases are TGTGCCTCCCAGCGGGGGGTACAAGAGACCCAGTACTTC. The V gene is TRBV7-9, the J gene TRBJ2-5; TRBD2 matches 9 bases. CDR3 length equals 13 residues. The V gene end was trimmed by 11 bases and the J gene end by 2 bases; junction bases not matched to a gene: 6. CDR1 SEHNR and CDR2 FQNEAQ come from the germline V gene (reference sequence).

In this sample, this clonotype turned up a few times. The gene calls are TRBV29-1 and TRBJ2-5, with 10 bases matching TRBD1. There are 17 residues in the CDR3. Trimming at V came to 4 bases and at J to 0 bases, leaving 11 bases not matched to a gene. Per the germline V gene, CDR1 is SQVTM and CDR2 is ANQGSEA. CDR3 nucleotides: TGCAGCGTTGTCCCGGTACGGACAGGGGGGTACCAAGAGACCCAGTACTTC. Protein sequence: CSVVPVRTGGYQETQYF. Together with reference TRBV29-1 and TRBJ2-5, the CDR3 gives the full variable domain: SAVISQKPSRDICQRGTSLTIQCQVDSQVTMMFWYRQQPGQSLTLIATANQGSEATYESGFVIDKFPISRPNLTFSTLTVSNMSPEDSSIYLCSVVPVRTGGYQETQYFGPGTRLLVL.

There are a few counts of this clonotype. The chain links TRBV5-1 to TRBJ2-5, with D possibly TRBD1 on 6 matching bases. Between the trimmed V and J ends, which lost 3 bases and 0 bases, there was a span of 12 bases. This CDR3 region has 15 residues. CDR1 is SGHRS, CDR2 YFSETQ, per germline. The CDR3 region has the DNA TGCGCCAGCAGCTCCACGGGACACCACCAAGAGACCCAGTACTTC. Encoded protein: CASSSTGHHQETQYF.

This chain connects TRBV12-3 or TRBV12-4 to TRBJ2-7, with unresolved D. The CDR3 spans 16 residues. Trimming removed 6 bases at V and 0 bases at J, with 18 bases between. This chain's CDR3 is CASSPPTRSPSYEQYF. DNA of the CDR3: TGTGCCAGCAGCCCCCCGACTCGGAGTCCCTCCTACGAGCAGTACTTC.

This chain joins TRBV5-1 and TRBJ2-7; possibly TRBD1 for D (6 bases). Trimming removed 1 base from V and 3 bases from J, with 11 bases in between. The CDR3 is 14 amino acids. The germline CDR1 and CDR2 sequences are SGHRS and YFSETQ. As DNA, the CDR3 is TGCGCCAGCAGCTTGCAGATAGGGGGCTACGAGCAGTACTTC. Translation: CASSLQIGGYEQYF. The full variable domain, in which reference TRBV5-1 and TRBJ2-7 provide the parts outside the CDR3, is KAGVTQTPRYLIKTRGQQVTLSCSPISGHRSVSWYQQTPGQGLQFLFEYFSETQRNKGNFPGRFSGRQFSNSRSEMNVSTLELGDSALYLCASSLQIGGYEQYFGPGTRLTVT.

The chain is built from TRBV27 and TRBJ2-5; D is tentatively TRBD1 or TRBD2 (5 bases each). Trimming removed 5 bases at V and 4 bases at J, with 17 bases between. The CDR3 has 15 residues. Germline values: CDR1 MNHEY, CDR2 SMNVEV (reference sequence). The CDR3: CASSTLGTPRETQYF. CDR3 DNA: TGTGCCAGCAGTACTCTCGGGACGCCAAGAGAGACCCAGTACTTC.

This clonotype was counted between two and nine times. The chain uses TRBV12-3 or TRBV12-4 and TRBJ2-7; D gene uncertain. This CDR3 is built from 14 residues. V was shortened by 6 bases and J by 3 bases, with 15 bases between the two germline ends. The CDR3 region has the DNA TGTGCCAGCAGCCGCCCCGGGCGGATCTACGAGCAGTACTTC. Translating gives CASSRPGRIYEQYF.

This clonotype has more than one count but fewer than ten. The chain uses TRBV5-1 and TRBJ2-7, with D hard to call. V lost 5 bases and J lost 0, with 12 bases in between. The CDR3 totals 14 residues. Germline V CDR1 and CDR2: SGHRS, YFSETQ. CDR3 nucleotide sequence: TGCGCCAGCAGTTTGCGCTCCAGCTCCTACGAGCAGTACTTC. Amino acids: CASSLRSSSYEQYF.

This clonotype was found a few times. This rearrangement joins TRBV20-1 to TRBJ2-1; 14 nucleotides match TRBD2. The V gene end was trimmed by 3 bases and the J gene end by 4 bases; junction bases not matched to a gene: 2. CDR1 and CDR2 from the germline V gene are DFQATT and SNEGSKA (reference sequence). The CDR3 spans 15 residues. CDR3 region: CSARGTSGRYNEQFF. In nucleotides, the CDR3 is TGCAGTGCTAGGGGGACTAGCGGGAGATACAATGAGCAGTTCTTC.

The J gene is TRBJ1-3, the V gene TRBV30, with D uncertain. Trimming took 0 bases from V and 2 from J, leaving 8 bases between them. CDR1 and CDR2 (germline): GTSNPN, SVGIG (reference sequence). This CDR3 region has 14 residues. CDR3 amino acids: CAWSVQRTGNTIYF. Here the CDR3 DNA reads TGTGCCTGGAGTGTTCAGAGAACTGGAAACACCATATATTTT.

This chain links TRBV28 with TRBJ2-3; D unclear. V lost 0 bases, J lost 0 bases, and 16 bases lay in between. In germline, CDR1 is MDHEN, CDR2 SYDVKM. The CDR3 consists of 18 residues. The CDR3 reads CASSLWTWEPSSTDTQYF. The CDR3 coding sequence is TGTGCCAGCAGTTTATGGACCTGGGAACCCTCTAGCACAGATACGCAGTATTTT.

This clonotype was counted at least ten times. The chain carries TRBV7-2 and TRBJ2-7; unclear D gene. The CDR3 extends over 14 amino acids. The V gene's germline CDR1 is SGHTA and CDR2 FQGNSA. The germline V and J ends were trimmed by 0 bases and 7 bases, with 13 bases remaining between them. The CDR3 DNA reads as TGTGCCAGCAGCTTAGCCAGTACTACCCCGGAGCAGTACTTC. Its protein is CASSLASTTPEQYF.

This clonotype occurred many times. This sequence joins TRBV29-1 and TRBJ2-3; tentatively, D is TRBD1 (5 bases). V lost 7 bases and J 1 base, leaving 15 bases between the germline ends. The CDR3 is 14 amino acids. CDR1 is SQVTM and CDR2 is ANQGSEA in the germline V gene. The CDR3 coding sequence is TGCAGCGGGAAACTCGACAGCCGCACAGATACGCAGTATTTT. It encodes CSGKLDSRTDTQYF.